This T cell receptor beta chain derives from a study of blood T cell repertoires in COVID-19. Germline-derived CDR1 and CDR2 are SGHVS and FQNEAQ. The germline V and J ends were trimmed by 0 bases and 8 bases, with 7 bases remaining between them. This CDR3 contains 13 residues. Participants' reported clinical history set cohort assignment. Clones were read by immunoSEQ multiplex PCR, and TCRdb kept only the in-frame ones, dropping some. The table includes some 200,000 clones, more than 80% detected once. The chain employs TRBV7-8 and TRBJ2-2; D is ambiguous. Sequenced sample: PBMCs or T cells enriched from blood (not recorded which). The sequence came from a woman between 18 and 30 years old who had recovered from COVID-19. CDR3 sequence reads: CASSLALIGELFF. In nucleotides, the CDR3 is TGTGCCAGCAGCTTAGCGCTAATTGGGGAGCTGTTTTTT.